This T cell receptor (beta chain) stems from a study of cytomegalovirus exposure and HLA in healthy donors (dated by TCRdb to about 2017). Study-level background: In an earlier analysis of 587 of the donors, around 290 Gb of sequence data and 100 million or so unique TCR beta sequences from about 179 million T cells were reported. A later genetic analysis used genome-wide SNP genotypes for 398 of the 666 donors, treating that subset as a discovery cohort. The study combined high-throughput TCR immunosequencing, statistical association of individual TCRs with disease status, and machine learning to predict cytomegalovirus infection status. The later analysis used no new phenotypic data to find candidate immune exposures, relying instead on TCR beta sequences and their occurrence across donors. The number of donors typed differed by locus, with 629-630 for A, B, C, DRB1 and DQB1, roughly 520 for DQA1, about 610 for DPA1, and 400 to 490 for DPB1. The aim of the study was to test whether cataloging public T cell receptors could identify signatures of past pathogen exposure. Using immunosequencing, the study profiled T cell repertoires from 500 to 800 subjects and related those repertoires to cytomegalovirus serostatus. An earlier analysis of approximately 640 of the donors applied high-throughput TCR beta sequencing to assess whether each TCR beta V gene segment acted as functional or pseudogenic. Both class I and class II loci were covered by HLA typing, at four-digit resolution. An early release covering about 600 HLA-typed donors comprised about 310 gigabases of sequencing data and around 80 million unique TCR sequences. All discovery cohort repertoires had been generated using a single sequencing platform. A later analysis re-examined previously published TCR beta repertoires from more than 650 donors and added high-resolution HLA genotyping to investigate patterns of TCR occurrence. Donor age, sex, ethnicity and CMV serostatus were compiled alongside the repertoire data. Of the approximately 400 genotyped donors, 65% to 90% fell in the genetic ancestry cluster associated with self-reported Caucasian donors. Across 300 to 500 genotyped donors of the cohort, an average of roughly 200,000 unique TCR beta nucleotide sequences per donor were sequenced, and 15% to 20% of those sequences were non-productive. A separate validation cohort of 100 to 150 different subjects was used in addition to the roughly 700-subject first cohort. Roughly five DR-DQ haplotypes were handled as single units for association and clustering, since linkage in the cohort was strong.

From the cysteine through the phenylalanine, the CDR3 covers 15 amino acids. The read is trimmed to its CDR3 DNA, 45 bases read in frame from base 1. The junction carries 20 bases between V and J, which are trimmed by 4 bases and 6 bases respectively. CDR1 and CDR2 are drawn from the germline V gene: SGDLS, YYNGEE. Remarks on this clone: Its antigen is currently not known. Base qualities are not provided; no much larger clone lies one nucleotide away.

The cohort comprised around 700 healthy bone marrow donors. At the time of sampling, every cohort member was nominally healthy, though immune exposures that went unrecorded were likely present. The donor tested CMV seronegative and was one of the 352 seronegative cohort members. Every donor gave a peripheral blood sample, and the peripheral blood mononuclear cells from that sample were used for TCR beta sequencing. The Qiagen DNeasy Blood Extraction Kit was used to extract genomic DNA from the blood cell samples. The library was generated by the immunoSEQ multiplex PCR assay. For the multiplex PCR, a mixture combining 60 forward primers for TCR Vbeta segments and 13 reverse primers for TCR Jbeta segments was used. Amplification of the CDR3 region of rearranged TCR beta genes was performed with a multiplex PCR assay on genomic DNA. Amplified TCR beta libraries were sequenced as 87-base-pair reads on the Illumina HiSeq System. The published analysis was carried out like this. Across the 640 or so repertoires, a later analysis counted approximately 83 million unique TCR beta chains, some 11 million of which were shared by at least two donors. To remove PCR and sequencing errors, raw reads were error-corrected and collapsed into unique sequences using a nearest-neighbor algorithm that merged closely related sequences. CDR3 sequences were aligned to IMGT reference sequences to assign V, D and J gene segments. For a sequence to be retained, at least a six-nucleotide match to both a V gene segment and a J gene segment was required. Rearrangements were classified as productive when the CDR3 lacked stop codons and remained in frame with V and J, and all other rearrangements were classified as non-productive. Following IMGT convention, CDR3 was defined as the stretch from the second conserved V-encoded cysteine up to the conserved J-encoded phenylalanine. The earlier analysis of fewer than 700 of the donors excluded sequences that lacked an unambiguous match to a single V gene segment. An earlier analysis of several hundred of the donors classified V segments as functional when productive rearrangements were above 56.7% and as segregating when the standard deviation between donors was above 5%. To diagnose cytomegalovirus status from the catalog of TCR beta chain sequences, a statistical classification framework was built. In a later analysis, TCR nucleotide sequences were compared against IMGT/GENE-DB human TR gene sequences so that V and J genes could be assigned. The TCRdist pipeline was used in a later analysis to assign CDR3 sequences and most-parsimonious VDJ recombination scenarios. A later analysis defined each TCR beta chain by its CDR3 amino acid sequence plus V-gene family, and excluded reads lacking a unique V-gene family. To address suspected cross-contamination and a sequencing artifact, a later analysis removed 592 highly shared, low-generation-probability nucleotide sequences. A later analysis calculated a clonal expansion index for each public chain from normalized within-repertoire ranks of inferred template counts. Generation probabilities in a later analysis came from a VDJ recombination model fitted to out-of-frame rearrangements, and those results were checked against IGoR. A later analysis scored TCR-TCR, TCR-HLA and TCR-CMV co-occurrence with hypergeometric tests, applying a repertoire-size bias correction to TCR pairs. False discovery rates were estimated in a later analysis by permuting HLA or CMV assignments 20 times. A later analysis grouped co-occurring TCRs with DBSCAN, adding TCRdist sequence similarity when clustering within HLA-allele-positive subsets. For co-occurrence clustering, repertoires with fewer than 30,000 or more than 120,000 public chains were excluded, along with roughly 5 repertoires with anomalous nucleotide sharing. What TCRdb holds here is the immuneACCESS table cut down to in-frame rearrangements. Part of the clones is not present; checked against another copy, under half of the missing clones reflect an unresolved V gene, and the others are unexplained. V, J and clone size are taken as reported in that table, and D and trimming were inferred from the DNA itself. Counted in this sample were some 100,000 clones; around 84% of them appeared once. 1.2% of the sample lies in the top ten.

The full study reports these points: A later genetic analysis reported fewer N-insertions in productive TCRs among donors in an Asian-associated ancestry cluster than the roughly 650-donor mean. A later analysis found that TCR association rates varied across HLA loci, with DRB1 alleles showing the most associated TCRs and HLA-C alleles the fewest. HLA typing was unavailable for some donors at each locus, so association tests used only the typed subset. According to a later analysis, most CMV-associated TCR beta chains appeared to be HLA-restricted, and the HLA associations seemed to be driven largely by CMV exposure. A further reported finding was that TCR beta sequences accurately predicted the HLA-A and HLA-B alleles for most subjects in the first cohort. In a later analysis, 15,000 to 20,000 TCR beta sequences were associated with specific HLA alleles at a false discovery rate of 0.05. In an earlier analysis of 587 of the donors, most TCR beta V segments appeared in productive rearrangements about 90% or about 30% of the time, broadly matching IMGT annotations. A later genetic analysis associated a missense DCLRE1C variant with V-gene and J-gene trimming of TCR beta chains, and an independent cohort replicated the association. When HLA alleles, especially DR and DQ, strongly co-occurred, TCR associations were difficult to assign to individual alleles. A few of the identified cytomegalovirus-associated TCR beta chains were confirmed in vitro to be specific for cytomegalovirus antigens. A total of 150 to 200 TCR beta chains were listed by the study as associated with cytomegalovirus. CMV serostatus was the only immune exposure information available for the cohort. Correlated functional status among segregating V segments might be attributable to linkage disequilibrium, but an unknown experimental factor could not be ruled out. Some IMGT-functional V segments, including TRBV6-2 and TRBV6-3, could not be told apart with the 87-base-pair reads, so those segments were excluded. A group of highly shared sequence variants was considered likely to be a technical artifact of the sequencing pipeline. A later analysis found that HLA-associated TCR beta chains were more clonally expanded and had lower generation probabilities than equally common non-associated chains. Most TCR sequences were seen in very few donors, while some public TCRs were found in many individuals. The cohort was sequenced for TCR beta chains only, and without alpha or paired-chain data the features that could be detected were limited. A later analysis reported that several top co-occurrence clusters appeared linked to parvovirus B19, influenza, CMV and Epstein-Barr virus. The classifier was reported to diagnose cytomegalovirus status with high specificity and sensitivity in both the original cohort and the validation cohort. The authors suggested that the approach could potentially be extended to other disease states and immunological phenotypes. About 17 rarely observed V segments, including chromosome 9 orphons, were excluded from the earlier analysis of some 590 of the donors because counts were too low. Roughly uniform sequencing depth across donors was assumed in presence/absence analyses, although this assumption may not hold.

The chain joins TRBV9 to TRBJ2-7; TRBD1 is perhaps the D gene, given 6 matching bases. The clonotype comes from a woman aged 18-35 years in good health and CMV-seronegative. Source material: PBMCs. In nucleotides, the sequence is TGTGCCAGCAGCCCAGGGGTGGCTTTGCCTGGCGAGCAGTACTTC. It encodes CASSPGVALPGEQYF.